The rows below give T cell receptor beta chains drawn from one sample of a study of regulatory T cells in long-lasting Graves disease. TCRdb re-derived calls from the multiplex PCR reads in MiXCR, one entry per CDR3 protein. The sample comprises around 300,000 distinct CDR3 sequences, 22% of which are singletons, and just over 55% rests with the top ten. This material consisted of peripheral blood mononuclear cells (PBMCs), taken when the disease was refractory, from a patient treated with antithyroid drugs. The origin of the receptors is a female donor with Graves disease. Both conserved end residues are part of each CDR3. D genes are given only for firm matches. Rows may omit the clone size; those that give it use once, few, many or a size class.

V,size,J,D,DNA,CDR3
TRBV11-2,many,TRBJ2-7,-,TGTGCCAGCAGCTTAGATCTAGGGGAGGGACAGCCCTACGAGCAGTACTTC,CASSLDLGEGQPYEQYF
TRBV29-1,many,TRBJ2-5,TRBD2,TGCAGCGTCGCAAGACCGGCAGCGGGAGGCTTGGGGGAGACCCAGTACTTC,CSVARPAAGGLGETQYF
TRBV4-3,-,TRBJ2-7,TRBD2,TGCGCCAGCAGCCAAGATGGCCGGGAGGGCCCTTACGAGCAGTACTTC,CASSQDGREGPYEQYF
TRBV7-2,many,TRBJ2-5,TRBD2,TGTGCCAGCAGCTTAGGGCGAGCGGGGAGTGAGACCCAGTACTTC,CASSLGRAGSETQYF
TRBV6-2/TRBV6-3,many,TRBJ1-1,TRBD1,TGTGCCAGCAGTAGACAGGGGACTGAAGCTTTCTTT,CASSRQGTEAFF
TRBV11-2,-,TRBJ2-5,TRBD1,TGTGCCAGCAAACTAGGACAGGGCATATGGGAGACCCAGTACTTC,CASKLGQGIWETQYF
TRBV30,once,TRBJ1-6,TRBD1,TGTGCCTGCCTCCCGGGACAGGGGGGATCACCCCTCCACTTT,CACLPGQGGSPLHF
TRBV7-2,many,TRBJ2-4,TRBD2,TGTGCCAGCAGCTTAGCGGGAGGGGACTTATCAAACATTCAGTACTTC,CASSLAGGDLSNIQYF
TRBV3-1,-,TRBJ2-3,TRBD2,TGTGCCAGCACCCGAGCGGGAGGGGTCACAGATACGCAGTATTTT,CASTRAGGVTDTQYF
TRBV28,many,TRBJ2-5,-,TGTGCCAGCAGCTCTCCCTCTGGATCTTACCAAGAGACCCAGTACTTC,CASSSPSGSYQETQYF
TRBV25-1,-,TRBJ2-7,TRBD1,TGTGCCAGCAGCCTGAAAGTCGGGCAGGGGGCGGACGAGCAGTACTTC,CASSLKVGQGADEQYF
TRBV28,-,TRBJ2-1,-,TGTGCCAGCGGCATGGGGTATGAGCAGTTCTTC,CASGMGYEQFF
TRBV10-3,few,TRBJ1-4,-,TGTGCCATCAGTGATGGGTCCCTCCTAACTAATGAAAAACTGTTTTTT,CAISDGSLLTNEKLFF
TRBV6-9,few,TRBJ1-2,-,TGTGCCAGCAGTTTTATGGGGGCTACCCCCCGAGCAGCTAACTATGGCTACACCTTC,CASSFMGATPRAANYGYTF
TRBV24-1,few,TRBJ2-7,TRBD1,TGTGCCACTGGGACAGGCTACGAGCAGTACTTC,CATGTGYEQYF
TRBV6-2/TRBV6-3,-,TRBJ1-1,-,TGCGCCACGTCGGGGATGGCTGAAGCTTTCTTT,CATSGMAEAFF
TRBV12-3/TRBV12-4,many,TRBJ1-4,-,TGTGCCAGCAAAGGGGAGGATGAAAAACTGTTTTTT,CASKGEDEKLFF